The 12 T cell receptor beta chains below were found in one sample sequenced in a study of blood T cells in healthy people across ages. Alongside a J-beta primer mix, a sample-barcoded 5' primer served in a second PCR lasting 7 to 11 cycles. TCRdb recomputed calls from the 5' RACE reads with MiXCR, one row per CDR3 protein. The data contain approximately 1.5 million distinct CDR3 sequences, approximately 32% of them singletons. Sequenced material: blood. Receptors originate from a woman in her twenties or thirties in good health.

Details on this clonotype: Its ends do not fully match the called genes, so a read error is possible. The chain carries TRBV7-2 and TRBJ1-3; perhaps TRBD1 as D (6 bases). CDR1 SGHTA and CDR2 FQGNSA come from the germline V gene. The CDR3 runs 15 residues. CDR3 bases: TGTGCCAGCAACTTATACAGGGATGACGGAAACACCATATATTTT. Translated: CASNLYRDDGNTIYF.

The chain combines TRBV20-1 with TRBJ2-6, with D perhaps matching TRBD1 or TRBD2 (5 bases each). The CDR3 covers 18 residues. Germline V gene lookup returns CDR1 DFQATT and CDR2 SNEGSKA (reference sequence). Deletions cut 2 bases from V and 0 bases from J, with 17 bases between. CDR3 protein: CSARPHGTGISGANVLTF. The CDR3 region has the DNA TGCAGTGCTAGACCGCATGGGACGGGGATCTCTGGGGCCAACGTCCTGACTTTC.

On this clonotype itself: The junction differs from germline at one of its ends, possibly a read error. The chain joins TRBV7-9 to TRBJ2-1; TRBD2 agrees at 10 bases. The CDR3 sequence is 15 residues long. Germline V lookup: CDR1 SEHNR, CDR2 FQNEAQ (reference sequence). This CDR3 reads CASSFASGGHNGQFF. CDR3 in DNA: TGTGCCAGCAGCTTCGCTAGCGGGGGTCACAATGGGCAGTTCTTC.

J is TRBJ2-7 and V is TRBV11-2; 11 positions match TRBD2. Germline CDR1 is SGHAT and CDR2 is FQNNGV. The CDR3 has 17 residues. V lost 2 bases, J lost 0 bases, and 6 bases stayed unmatched. Written as DNA, the CDR3 is TGTGCCAGCAGCTTAACTAGCGGGAGCTCTACCTCCTACGAGCAGTACTTC. Translated, it gives CASSLTSGSSTSYEQYF.

J is TRBJ2-5 and V is TRBV11-2; a weak D match, TRBD1 (6 bases). Germline V gene data show CDR1 as SGHAT and CDR2 as FQNNGV. V shed 0 bases and J shed 4 bases, with 12 bases lying between them. The CDR3 consists of 15 residues. The CDR3 reads CASSLDGTGTETQYF. As DNA, the CDR3 is TGTGCCAGCAGCTTAGATGGAACAGGGACAGAGACCCAGTACTTC.

The V call is TRBV6-5, the J call TRBJ2-3; D assignment may be TRBD1 or TRBD2 (6 bases each). The CDR3 runs 15 residues. Germline CDR1 and CDR2: MNHEY and SVGAGI. V lost 8 bases to trimming and J lost 5 bases, with 20 bases between them. The CDR3 region is CASSRRGTPGDTQYF. CDR3 nucleotides: TGTGCCAGCTCGCGAAGGGGGACTCCCGGAGATACGCAGTATTTT.

J is TRBJ2-7 and V is TRBV7-9; D is uncertain. CDR3 length: 11 amino acids. Per the germline V gene, CDR1 is SEHNR and CDR2 is FQNEAQ (reference sequence). Trimming removed 5 bases from V and 10 bases from J, with 12 bases in between. For the CDR3, the DNA is TGTGCCAGCAGCGTACTGGGCCCCCAGTACTTC. This gives the protein CASSVLGPQYF.

The table lists this clonotype with many counts. V usage is TRBV7-9 and J usage is TRBJ2-3; 7 bases map to TRBD1. V lost 5 bases and J lost 2; bases outside the gene matches: 7. The CDR3 has 15 amino acids. Germline values: CDR1 SEHNR, CDR2 FQNEAQ (reference sequence). Written as DNA, the CDR3 is TGTGCCAGCAGCAACAGGGGTCCTTCCACAGATACGCAGTATTTT. Residues: CASSNRGPSTDTQYF.

The chain combines TRBV7-6 with TRBJ2-7; D ambiguous. Trimming took 6 bases from V and 9 from J, leaving 15 bases between them. Per the germline V gene, CDR1 is SGHVS and CDR2 is FNYEAQ. CDR3 length equals 12 residues. The CDR3 spells CASSRYIVWQYF. CDR3 bases: TGTGCCAGCAGTCGGTACATAGTCTGGCAGTACTTC.

This clonotype was seen at least ten times. The rearrangement uses TRBV28 and TRBJ2-7; D not resolved. Germline V CDR1 and CDR2: MDHEN, SYDVKM. This CDR3 comprises 13 residues. The V end lost 5 bases, the J end lost 5 bases, and 13 bases lay between the germline ends. The chain's CDR3 is CASSTGLHNEQYF. The CDR3 DNA follows: TGTGCCAGCAGTACCGGCCTCCATAACGAGCAGTACTTC.

CDR3 loop: CAISERARGGTEAFF. The DNA of the CDR3 is TGTGCCATCAGTGAGAGGGCAAGGGGGGGAACTGAAGCTTTCTTT. V gene TRBV10-3 combines with J gene TRBJ1-1, with TRBD1 as a possible D gene (6 bases). The length of the CDR3 is 15 residues. V lost 2 bases to trimming and J lost 5 bases, with 15 bases between them. Germline assignment: CDR1 ENHRY and CDR2 SYGVKD.

Comments on this clonotype: Its ends do not fully match the called genes, so a read error is possible. The chain uses TRBV24-1 and TRBJ2-3; 9 nucleotides align to TRBD2. Per germline, CDR1 KGHDR and CDR2 SFDVKD. The CDR3 covers 16 residues. CDR3 DNA: TGTGCCACCAGTAATTTGGCGGGAGGGCCCACAGATACGCAGTATTTT. Translating it yields CATSNLAGGPTDTQYF.